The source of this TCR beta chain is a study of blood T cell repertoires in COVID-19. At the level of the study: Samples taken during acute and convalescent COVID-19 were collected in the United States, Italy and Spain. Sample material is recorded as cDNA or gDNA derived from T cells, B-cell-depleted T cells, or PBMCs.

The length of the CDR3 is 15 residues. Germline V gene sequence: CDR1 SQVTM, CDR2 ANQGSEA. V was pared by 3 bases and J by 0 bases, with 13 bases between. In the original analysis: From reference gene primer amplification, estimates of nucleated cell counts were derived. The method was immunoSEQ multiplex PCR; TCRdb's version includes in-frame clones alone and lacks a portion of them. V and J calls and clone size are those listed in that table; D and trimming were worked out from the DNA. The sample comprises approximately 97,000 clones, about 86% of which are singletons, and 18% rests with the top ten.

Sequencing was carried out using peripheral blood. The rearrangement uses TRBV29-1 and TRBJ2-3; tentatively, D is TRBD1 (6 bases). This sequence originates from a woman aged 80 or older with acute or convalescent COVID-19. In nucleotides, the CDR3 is TGCAGCGTTGAGGGGGCTAGTAGTAGCACAGATACGCAGTATTTT. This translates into CSVEGASSSTDTQYF.